This T cell receptor (beta chain) was found in a study of PD-1 blockade in mismatch repair-deficient tumors. As for the study in general: Enrolled about 2013-2016, patients had progressing, pretreated mismatch repair-deficient cancers of about twelve types. Whole-study findings and limits: After pembrolizumab, tumor-resident clones rose rapidly, then generally contracted before radiologic responses.

Details on this clone: Antigen: not known.

Germline V gives CDR1 SGHTA, CDR2 FQGNSA. The CDR3 covers 19 residues. With 3 bases clipped from V and 0 bases from J, the junction kept 11 bases outside the gene matches. This table comes from immunoSEQ multiplex PCR, and its TCRdb copy is limited to in-frame clones, with some not included. The table has fewer than 100,000 clones, over 75% seen once. This TCR was recovered from an adult with mismatch repair-deficient cancer. The chain is built from TRBV7-2 and TRBJ2-7; TRBD2 matches 13 bases. Specimen: peripheral blood, collected 12 weeks after starting pembrolizumab. The CDR3 is CASSFWTSGSLSSSYEQYF. CDR3 bases: TGTGCCAGCAGCTTTTGGACTAGCGGGAGTCTCTCGAGCTCCTACGAGCAGTACTTC.